This T cell receptor (beta chain) was retrieved from a study of Graves' ophthalmopathy and Graves' hyperthyroidism. The overall study: By definition, stable hyperthyroidism involved no ophthalmopathy within 18 months of follow-up. General observations from the study: It was with approximately 70% sensitivity and just under 75% specificity that the model predicted ophthalmopathy progression. Most thyroid-expanded clonotypes exceeding 0.001 frequency were also found in blood.

The authors amplified TCR beta CDR3 regions, and they did so from RNA transcripts for repertoire sequencing. RT-PCR was first run with HTBI primers, then multiplex PCR in a second round. TCRdb independently ran MiXCR on the multiplex PCR reads; one entry per CDR3 protein. Of a few hundred thousand distinct CDR3 sequences in the sample, less than 45% were seen once. The CDR3 sequence is 17 residues long. Trimming cost V 2 bases and J 7 bases, with 22 bases left between them. Germline V gene data show CDR1 as SGHKS and CDR2 as YYEKEE (reference sequence). A remark on this clonotype: Antigen specificity is unknown.

Other autoimmune diseases, uncontrolled infections, pregnancy or lactation excluded patients from enrollment. The TCR sequence derives from an adult man with Graves' hyperthyroidism. This chain joins TRBV5-5 and TRBJ1-5; tentative D call: TRBD1 (5 bases). Material: peripheral blood or thyroid tissue (not recorded which). Written as DNA, the CDR3 is TGTGCCAGCAGCTTCGGGACTAGGGTTTTCGAGACCCAGCCCCAGCATTTT. Translation: CASSFGTRVFETQPQHF.